The T cell receptor beta chain under discussion was sequenced for a study of Tregs in tolerant kidney transplant recipients. Profiled with immunoSEQ multiplex PCR; TCRdb holds only in-frame clones, not every one. The profile shows 50,000 to 65,000 clones, over 75% of them singletons. The nonmyeloablative bone marrow transplants came from related graft donors, with transient mixed chimerism. The CDR3 has 13 amino acids. V shed 9 bases, J shed 0 bases, and the junction held 4 bases outside the gene matches. The germline gives CDR1 LNHDA, CDR2 SQIVND (reference sequence). The sequenced sample was CD4+ T cells from blood (PBMCs), obtained 6 months after the transplant. The rearrangement joins TRBV19 to TRBJ1-1; 7 bases agree with TRBD1. The origin of this receptor is a human patient who received a combined kidney and bone marrow transplant. The graft donor may have given rise to some T cells. The CDR3 region is CASTGQLNTEAFF. Here the CDR3 DNA reads TGTGCCAGCACGGGACAGCTGAACACTGAAGCTTTCTTT.